A single sample gave rise to the 27 T cell receptor beta chains below, sequenced in a study of cytomegalovirus exposure and HLA in healthy donors. PCR used 60 Vbeta primers and 13 Jbeta primers. This table comes from immunoSEQ multiplex PCR, and its TCRdb copy is limited to in-frame clones, with some not included. The sample gives over 150,000 clones, approximately 80% of which show up once; more than 1% is in the top ten. Sequencing was carried out using PBMCs. The receptors derive from a boy between 2 and 10 years old in good health and CMV-seronegative.

The chain links TRBV19 to TRBJ1-2; 7 nucleotides match TRBD1. The CDR3 is made up of 15 amino acids. The germline gives CDR1 LNHDA, CDR2 SQIVND (reference sequence). V was pared by 7 bases and J by 8 bases, with 16 bases of the junction left unmatched. The CDR3: CASTGLGDREYGYTF. The CDR3 DNA reads TGTGCCAGTACCGGCCTGGGCGACAGGGAATACGGCTACACCTTC.

The chain links TRBV5-8 to TRBJ1-5, with 7 bases aligning to TRBD1. Germline lookup yields CDR1 SGHTS and CDR2 YDEGEE. After removal of 4 bases from V and 7 bases from J, the junction contained 11 bases not matched to a gene. This CDR3 contains 15 residues. The CDR3: CASSPGTVTSQPQHF. The CDR3 coding sequence is TGTGCCAGCAGCCCAGGGACAGTCACTTCGCAGCCCCAGCATTTT.

This clone was counted a single time. The CDR3 DNA reads TGTGCCAGCAGCGACGCGGGAGGGCCTGAGACCCAGTACTTC. Amino acid sequence: CASSDAGGPETQYF. V usage is TRBV28 and J usage is TRBJ2-5; 9 nucleotides align to TRBD2. There are 14 residues in the CDR3. Germline loops: CDR1 MDHEN, CDR2 SYDVKM. V gave up 6 bases and J gave up 5 bases; unmatched junction bases: 7. Looking up the rest from reference TRBV28 and TRBJ2-5 gives the full variable domain: DVKVTQSSRYLVKRTGEKVFLECVQDMDHENMFWYRQDPGLGLRLIYFSYDVKMKEKGDIPEGYSVSREKKERFSLILESASTNQTSMYLCASSDAGGPETQYFGPGTRLLVL.

The chain uses TRBV11-2 and TRBJ2-1; D not certain. CDR1 SGHAT and CDR2 FQNNGV come from the germline V gene. The CDR3 runs to 14 residues. The ends were cut back, 1 base at V and 9 bases at J, with 13 bases in the middle. CDR3: CASSLVSNYGEQFF. CDR3 bases: TGTGCCAGCAGCTTAGTTTCTAATTATGGTGAGCAGTTCTTC.

The chain links TRBV2 to TRBJ2-7; 11 positions agree with TRBD2. Germline trimming cut 4 bases from V and 3 bases from J; bases unmatched to any gene: 2. The CDR3 loop spans 14 amino acids. Germline CDR1 and CDR2: SNHLY and FYNNEI. DNA for the CDR3: TGTGCCAGCAGTGCCGGGACTAGCGGCTACGAGCAGTACGTC. Translation gives CASSAGTSGYEQYV.

The chain employs TRBV27 and TRBJ2-5; TRBD1 matches at 9 bases. Germline V gene sequence: CDR1 MNHEY, CDR2 SMNVEV (reference sequence). V trimming: 8 bases; J trimming: 4 bases; junction bases outside the gene matches: 8. The CDR3 covers 14 residues. CDR3 sequence reads: CASGRDRDRETQYF. CDR3 sequence (DNA): TGTGCCAGCGGTCGGGACAGGGATCGAGAGACCCAGTACTTC.

The chain combines TRBV28 with TRBJ1-2; D unclear. The germline V gene encodes CDR1 MDHEN and CDR2 SYDVKM. Trimming removed 6 bases at V and 8 bases at J, with 13 bases between. The CDR3 consists of 12 residues. The CDR3 spells CASSLLRGGYTF. CDR3 DNA: TGTGCCAGCAGCCTCCTTCGAGGCGGCTACACCTTC.

CDR3 nucleotide sequence: TGTGCCAGTAGTACGACAGGGGCCTATGGCTACACCTTC. Residues: CASSTTGAYGYTF. V usage is TRBV19 and J usage is TRBJ1-2; 8 positions agree with TRBD1. This CDR3 region has 13 residues. The germline V gene has CDR1 LNHDA and CDR2 SQIVND (reference sequence). After removal of 4 bases from V and 4 bases from J, the junction contained 2 bases not matched to a gene.

V gene TRBV6-5 combines with J gene TRBJ2-5; D is ambiguous. Germline CDR1 reads MNHEY; CDR2 reads SVGAGI. The CDR3 is 13 residues long. V lost 0 bases, J lost 2 bases, and 4 bases lay in between. CDR3 amino acids: CASSYSPQETQYF. The DNA of the CDR3 is TGTGCCAGCAGTTACTCTCCTCAAGAGACCCAGTACTTC.

In the case of this clone: Other DNA sequences from this sample encode an identical CDR3 as well. The chain recombines TRBV10-3 with TRBJ2-5, with 8 bases fitting TRBD1. Trimming at V came to 6 bases and at J to 4 bases, leaving 13 bases not matched to a gene. Germline CDR1 ENHRY, CDR2 SYGVKD. CDR3 length: 16 amino acids. Here the CDR3 DNA reads TGTGCCATCAGCCCCGGACAGGGCTCTTCAAGAGAGACCCAGTACTTC. Translation gives CAISPGQGSSRETQYF.

The chain links TRBV7-6 to TRBJ2-2, with TRBD1 identical over 7 bases. The CDR3 loop spans 15 amino acids. With V trimmed by 4 bases and J by 0 bases, 2 bases remained unmatched. Germline-derived CDR1 and CDR2 are SGHVS and FNYEAQ. Written as DNA, the CDR3 is TGTGCCAGCAGCTACGGACAGGCGAACACCGGGGAGCTGTTTTTT. Translated: CASSYGQANTGELFF.

This clone appeared a few times. The chain links TRBV23-1 to TRBJ1-2, with TRBD1 identical over 8 bases. TRBV23-1 qualifies as an ORF whose function is uncertain. This CDR3 contains 14 residues. V lost 4 bases, J lost 3 bases, and 4 bases stayed unmatched. The CDR3 sequence is CASSRRDRHYGYTF. The CDR3 coding sequence is TGCGCCAGCAGTCGTAGGGACAGGCACTATGGCTACACCTTC.

CDR3 coding DNA: TGCGCCAGCAGACTGACAGGGAGGTCCCAAGAGACCCAGTACTTC. Residues: CASRLTGRSQETQYF. V is TRBV5-1 and J is TRBJ2-5; tentative D call: TRBD1 (7 bases). The CDR3 runs to 15 residues. The germline gives CDR1 SGHRS, CDR2 YFSETQ. V lost 5 bases and J 1 base, leaving 15 bases between the germline ends.

The J gene is TRBJ2-2, the V gene TRBV30; 9 bases match TRBD2. This CDR3 has 15 residues. Germline values: CDR1 GTSNPN, CDR2 SVGIG (reference sequence). Trimming removed 5 bases from V and 4 bases from J; junction bases left unmatched: 8. This CDR3 is CAWGPGTSFTGELFF. CDR3 DNA sequence: TGTGCCTGGGGACCCGGGACTAGCTTCACCGGGGAGCTGTTTTTT.

The J gene is TRBJ1-2, the V gene TRBV11-2, with D uncertain. The V end lost 1 base, the J end lost 4 bases, and 7 bases lay between the germline ends. Germline CDR1 SGHAT, CDR2 FQNNGV. The length of the CDR3 is 13 residues. The CDR3 DNA reads as TGTGCCAGCAGCTTAGCCTACAGCTATGGCTACACCTTC. This encodes CASSLAYSYGYTF.

This rearrangement joins TRBV18 to TRBJ2-3; D possibly corresponds to TRBD2 (6 bases). This CDR3 contains 16 residues. V was clipped by 2 bases and J by 5 bases, with 17 bases between them. Germline assignment: CDR1 KGHSH and CDR2 LQKENI. The CDR3 nucleotides read TGTGCCAGCTCACCAGGGGGGAATCGTCGCGGAGATACGCAGTATTTT. Translation gives CASSPGGNRRGDTQYF.

This rearrangement joins TRBV19 to TRBJ1-3; possible D gene TRBD1, 6 bases. Germline assignment: CDR1 LNHDA and CDR2 SQIVND (reference sequence). The CDR3 runs 15 residues. V lost 4 bases and J lost 4, with 14 bases in between. Written as DNA, the CDR3 is TGTGCCAGTAGTACCCTAACAGGGTACGGAAACACCATATATTTT. Protein: CASSTLTGYGNTIYF.

The chain carries TRBV7-9 and TRBJ2-7, with 7 nucleotides matching TRBD1. This CDR3 spans 12 amino acids. Germline loops: CDR1 SEHNR, CDR2 FQNEAQ (reference sequence). J gave up 9 bases and V 3 bases, and 5 bases lay outside the gene matches. DNA of the CDR3: TGTGCCAGCAGCTTCAGGGGGATTGGGCAGTACTTC. Its protein is CASSFRGIGQYF.

DNA of the CDR3: TGCGCCAGCAGCCAAGATACCCGCGGGGGACTAGCGCCTGAGCAGTTCTTC. Its translation: CASSQDTRGGLAPEQFF. The chain employs TRBV4-3 and TRBJ2-1; 10 bases agree with TRBD2. Germline V CDR1 and CDR2: LGHNA, YSLEER. This CDR3 region has 17 residues. V lost 0 bases to trimming and J lost 9 bases; unmatched junction nucleotides: 11.

The chain uses TRBV2 and TRBJ2-1; 12 nucleotides align to TRBD2. Germline V gene sequence: CDR1 SNHLY, CDR2 FYNNEI. This CDR3 is 15 amino acids long. V trimming: 6 bases; J trimming: 6 bases; junction bases outside the gene matches: 6. The CDR3 reads CASRRLAGALNEQFF. The CDR3 coding sequence is TGTGCCAGCAGACGACTAGCGGGGGCCCTCAATGAGCAGTTCTTC.

The rearrangement joins TRBV23-1 to TRBJ1-6, with no clear D. TRBV23-1 carries the ORF label, with uncertain function. The V and J ends lost 6 bases and 10 bases respectively, with 10 bases between them. The CDR3 runs 12 residues. The CDR3 DNA sequence: TGCGCCAGCAGCCCAAACGGGTCACCCCTCCACTTT. Its translation is CASSPNGSPLHF.

This clone appeared a single time. The chain couples TRBV30 to TRBJ2-7, with D possibly being TRBD1 (6 bases). The CDR3 contains 17 residues. Germline CDR1 reads GTSNPN; CDR2 reads SVGIG (reference sequence). Between the trimmed V and J ends, which lost 5 bases and 2 bases, there was a span of 25 bases. The chain's CDR3 is CAWVGTGTLSKPYEQYF. CDR3 sequence (DNA): TGTGCCTGGGTCGGCACAGGGACCCTCTCGAAGCCCTACGAGCAGTACTTC.

CDR3 sequence: CASSLASEMAQETQYF. The CDR3 DNA follows: TGTGCCAGCAGCTTGGCTAGCGAGATGGCACAAGAGACCCAGTACTTC. J is TRBJ2-5 and V is TRBV5-4, with D possibly TRBD2 on 6 matching bases. V dropped 0 bases and J dropped 2 bases, with 14 bases sitting between them. The CDR3 extends over 16 amino acids. Germline CDR1 reads SGHNT; CDR2 reads YYREEE (reference sequence).

This chain connects TRBV9 to TRBJ2-1; D is ambiguous. This CDR3 comprises 14 residues. The ends were cut back, 0 bases at V and 5 bases at J, with 9 bases in the middle. Germline V CDR1 and CDR2: SGDLS, YYNGEE. This chain's CDR3 is CASSVEFPDNEQFF. The CDR3 region has the DNA TGTGCCAGCAGCGTAGAGTTCCCGGACAATGAGCAGTTCTTC. Variable domain in full (rest from reference TRBV9 and TRBJ2-1): DSGVTQTPKHLITATGQRVTLRCSPRSGDLSVYWYQQSLDQGLQFLIQYYNGEERAKGNILERFSAQQFPDLHSELNLSSLELGDSALYFCASSVEFPDNEQFFGPGTRLTVL.

The chain couples TRBV11-3 to TRBJ2-1; 9 bases match TRBD2. V trimming: 4 bases; J trimming: 1 base; junction bases outside the gene matches: 5. Germline lookup yields CDR1 SGHNT and CDR2 YENEEA. This CDR3 has 16 amino acids. The chain's CDR3 is CASSSVAGVSYNEQFF. CDR3 DNA sequence: TGTGCCAGCAGCTCAGTAGCGGGAGTTTCCTACAATGAGCAGTTCTTC.

The chain employs TRBV6-1 and TRBJ2-5, with 11 bases aligning to TRBD2. The CDR3 has 14 residues. V was clipped by 6 bases and J by 4 bases; unmatched bases: 4. The germline V gene encodes CDR1 MNHNS and CDR2 SASEGT. CDR3 nucleotides: TGTGCCAGCAGAGTACTAGCGGGAGCAGAGACCCAGTACTTC. It translates to CASRVLAGAETQYF.

In DNA form, the CDR3 reads TGTGCCAGCAGCCAGGAACAGGGAATCGGTGGCTACACCTTC. This translates into CASSQEQGIGGYTF. The chain is built from TRBV4-2 and TRBJ1-2, with D possibly being TRBD1 (6 bases). The length of the CDR3 is 14 residues. Trimming stripped 3 bases from V and 7 bases from J, with 15 bases between. Germline-derived CDR1 and CDR2 are LGHNA and YNFKEQ.